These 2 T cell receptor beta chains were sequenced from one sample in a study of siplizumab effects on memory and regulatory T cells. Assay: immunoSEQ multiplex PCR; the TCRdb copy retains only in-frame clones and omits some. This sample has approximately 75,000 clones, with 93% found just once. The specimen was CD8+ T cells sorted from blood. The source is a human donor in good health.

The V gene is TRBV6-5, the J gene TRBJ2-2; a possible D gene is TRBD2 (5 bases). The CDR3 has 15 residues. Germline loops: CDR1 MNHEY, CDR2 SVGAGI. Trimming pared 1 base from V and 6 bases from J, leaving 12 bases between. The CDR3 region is CASSYLVASPGELFF. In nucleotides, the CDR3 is TGTGCCAGCAGTTACTTGGTAGCGAGTCCCGGGGAGCTGTTTTTT.

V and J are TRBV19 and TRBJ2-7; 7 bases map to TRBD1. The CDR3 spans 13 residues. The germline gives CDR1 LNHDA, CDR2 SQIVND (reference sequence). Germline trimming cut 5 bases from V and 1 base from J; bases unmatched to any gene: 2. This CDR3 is CASSRDRSYEQYF. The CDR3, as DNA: TGTGCCAGTAGTCGGGACAGATCCTACGAGCAGTACTTC.